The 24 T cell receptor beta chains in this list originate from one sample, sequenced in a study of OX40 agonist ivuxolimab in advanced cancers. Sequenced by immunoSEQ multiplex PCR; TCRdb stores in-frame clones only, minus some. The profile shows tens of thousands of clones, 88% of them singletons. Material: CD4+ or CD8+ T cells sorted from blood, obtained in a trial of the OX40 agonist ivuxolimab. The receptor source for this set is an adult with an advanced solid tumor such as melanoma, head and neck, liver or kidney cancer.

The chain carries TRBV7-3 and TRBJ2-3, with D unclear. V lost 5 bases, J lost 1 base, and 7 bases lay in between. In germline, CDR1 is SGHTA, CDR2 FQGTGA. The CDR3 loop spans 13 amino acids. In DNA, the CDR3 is TGTGCCAGCAGCCCTTCTCGCACAGATACGCAGTATTTT. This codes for CASSPSRTDTQYF.

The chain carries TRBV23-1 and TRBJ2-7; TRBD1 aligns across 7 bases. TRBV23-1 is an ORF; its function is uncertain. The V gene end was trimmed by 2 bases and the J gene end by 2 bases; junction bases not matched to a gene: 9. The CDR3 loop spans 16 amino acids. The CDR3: CASSQVSQGPAYEQYF. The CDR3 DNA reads TGCGCCAGCAGTCAAGTTTCACAGGGGCCTGCCTACGAGCAGTACTTC.

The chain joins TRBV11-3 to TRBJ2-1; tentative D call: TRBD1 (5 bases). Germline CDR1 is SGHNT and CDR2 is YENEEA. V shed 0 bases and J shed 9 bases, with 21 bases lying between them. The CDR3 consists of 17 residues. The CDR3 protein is CASSLDRGPIPASEQFF. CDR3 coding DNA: TGTGCCAGCAGCTTAGATAGGGGTCCTATCCCGGCCAGTGAGCAGTTCTTC.

The CDR3 region has the DNA TGTGCCAGCAGCGTAACTAGCGGGTATTGGGAGGGAGATACGCAGTATTTT. It translates to CASSVTSGYWEGDTQYF. This chain uses TRBV9 with TRBJ2-3; 9 bases are a match to TRBD2. Trimming cost V 1 base and J 5 bases; bases outside gene matches: 11. Germline V gene data show CDR1 as SGDLS and CDR2 as YYNGEE. The CDR3 is 17 residues long.

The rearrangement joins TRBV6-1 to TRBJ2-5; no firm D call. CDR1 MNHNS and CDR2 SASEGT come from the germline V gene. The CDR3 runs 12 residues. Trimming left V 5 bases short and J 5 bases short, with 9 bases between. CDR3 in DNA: TGTGCCAGCAGTCCTTTGCAGGAGACCCAGTACTTC. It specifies CASSPLQETQYF.

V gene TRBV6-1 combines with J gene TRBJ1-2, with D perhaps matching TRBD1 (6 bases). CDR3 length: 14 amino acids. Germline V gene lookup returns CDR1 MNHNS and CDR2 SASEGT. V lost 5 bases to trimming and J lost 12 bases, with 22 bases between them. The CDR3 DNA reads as TGTGCCAGCAGTATCGAAGGGGGGACCCTACAGGACACCTTC. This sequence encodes CASSIEGGTLQDTF.

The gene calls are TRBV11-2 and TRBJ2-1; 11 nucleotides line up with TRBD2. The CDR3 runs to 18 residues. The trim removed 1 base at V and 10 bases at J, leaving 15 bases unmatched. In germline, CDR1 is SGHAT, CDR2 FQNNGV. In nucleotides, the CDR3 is TGTGCCAGCAGCTTAGTGTCCGGGACTAGCGGTTCCAAAGGGGAGCAGTTCTTC. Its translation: CASSLVSGTSGSKGEQFF.

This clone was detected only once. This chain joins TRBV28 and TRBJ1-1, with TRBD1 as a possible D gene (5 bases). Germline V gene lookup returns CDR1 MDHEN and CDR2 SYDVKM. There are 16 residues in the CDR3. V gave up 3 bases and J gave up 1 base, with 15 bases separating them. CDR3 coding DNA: TGTGCCAGCAGTTTGATCGGCGGGGGATCGAACACTGAAGCTTTCTTT. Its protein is CASSLIGGGSNTEAFF.

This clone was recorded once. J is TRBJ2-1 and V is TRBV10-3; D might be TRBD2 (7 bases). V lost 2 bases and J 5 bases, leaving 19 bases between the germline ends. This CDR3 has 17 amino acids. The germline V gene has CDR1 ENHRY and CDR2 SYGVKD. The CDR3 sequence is CAISEREGGLLDNEQFF. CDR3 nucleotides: TGTGCCATCAGTGAGAGGGAAGGGGGACTACTCGACAATGAGCAGTTCTTC.

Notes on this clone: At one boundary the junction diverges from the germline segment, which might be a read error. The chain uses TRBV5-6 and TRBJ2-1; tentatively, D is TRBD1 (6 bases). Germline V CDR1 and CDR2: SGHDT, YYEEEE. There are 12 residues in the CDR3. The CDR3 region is CASSHTDSRNVF. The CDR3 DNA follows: TGTGCCAGCAGCCACACGGACAGTCGTAATGTCTTC. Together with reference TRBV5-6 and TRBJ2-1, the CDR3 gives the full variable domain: DAGVTQSPTHLIKTRGQQVTLRCSPKSGHDTVSWYQQALGQGPQFIFQYYEEEERQRGNFPDRFSGHQFPNYSSELNVNALLLGDSALYLCASSHTDSRNVFGPGTRLTVL.

CDR3 amino acids: CASSPQGLATDTQYF. Here the CDR3 DNA reads TGTGCCAGCTCACCACAGGGACTAGCAACAGATACGCAGTATTTT. This chain joins TRBV18 and TRBJ2-3; 9 bases agree with TRBD2. Germline assignment: CDR1 KGHSH and CDR2 LQKENI. The CDR3 is 15 residues long. With 1 base clipped from V and 3 bases from J, the junction kept 2 bases outside the gene matches.

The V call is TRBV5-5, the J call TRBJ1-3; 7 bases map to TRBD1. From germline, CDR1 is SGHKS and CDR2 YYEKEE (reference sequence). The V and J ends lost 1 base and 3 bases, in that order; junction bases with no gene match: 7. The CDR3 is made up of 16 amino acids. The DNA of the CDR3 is TGTGCCAGCAGCTTGCAGGGGGGCCCTATTGGAAACACCATATATTTT. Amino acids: CASSLQGGPIGNTIYF.

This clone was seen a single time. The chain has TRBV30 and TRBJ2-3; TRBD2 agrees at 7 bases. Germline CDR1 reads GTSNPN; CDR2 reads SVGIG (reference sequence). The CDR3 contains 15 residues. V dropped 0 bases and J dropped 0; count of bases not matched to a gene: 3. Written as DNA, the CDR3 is TGTGCCTGGAGTGTAGGACTAGAGAGCACAGATACGCAGTATTTT. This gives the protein CAWSVGLESTDTQYF.

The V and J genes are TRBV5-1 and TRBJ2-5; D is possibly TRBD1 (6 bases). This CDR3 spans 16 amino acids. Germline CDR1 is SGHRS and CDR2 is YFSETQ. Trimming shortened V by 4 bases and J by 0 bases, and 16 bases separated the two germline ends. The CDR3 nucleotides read TGCGCCAGCAGCAATGGACAGACATTGTACCAAGAGACCCAGTACTTC. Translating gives CASSNGQTLYQETQYF.

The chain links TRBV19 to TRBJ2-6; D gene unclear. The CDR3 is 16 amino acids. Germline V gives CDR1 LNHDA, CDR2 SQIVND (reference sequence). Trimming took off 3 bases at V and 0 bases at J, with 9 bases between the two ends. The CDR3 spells CASSIQANSGANVLTF. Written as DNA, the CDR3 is TGTGCCAGTAGTATTCAGGCTAACTCTGGGGCCAACGTCCTGACTTTC.

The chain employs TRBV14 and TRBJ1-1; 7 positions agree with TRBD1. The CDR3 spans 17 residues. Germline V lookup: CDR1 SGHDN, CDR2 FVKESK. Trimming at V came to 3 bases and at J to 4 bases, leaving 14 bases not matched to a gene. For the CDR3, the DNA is TGTGCCAGCAGCCAGGCTATACAGGGGCCGAGTAGCACTGAAGCTTTCTTT. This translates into CASSQAIQGPSSTEAFF. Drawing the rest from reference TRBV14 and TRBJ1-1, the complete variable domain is EAGVTQFPSHSVIEKGQTVTLRCDPISGHDNLYWYRRVMGKEIKFLLHFVKESKQDESGMPNNRFLAERTGGTYSTLKVQPAELEDSGVYFCASSQAIQGPSSTEAFFGQGTRLTVV.

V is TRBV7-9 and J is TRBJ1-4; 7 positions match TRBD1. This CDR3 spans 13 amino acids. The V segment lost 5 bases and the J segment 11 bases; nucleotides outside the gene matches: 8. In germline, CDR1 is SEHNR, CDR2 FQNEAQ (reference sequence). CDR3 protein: CASSPDRLGKLFF. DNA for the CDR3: TGTGCCAGCAGCCCGGACAGGTTGGGGAAACTGTTTTTT.

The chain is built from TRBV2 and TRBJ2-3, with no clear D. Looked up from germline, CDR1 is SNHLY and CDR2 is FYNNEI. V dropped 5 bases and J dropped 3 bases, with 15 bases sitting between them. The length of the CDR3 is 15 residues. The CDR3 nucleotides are TGTGCCAGCAGTTCGTCCAAGGGTGTTACAGATACGCAGTATTTT. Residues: CASSSSKGVTDTQYF. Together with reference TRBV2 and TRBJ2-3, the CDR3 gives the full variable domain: EPEVTQTPSHQVTQMGQEVILRCVPISNHLYFYWYRQILGQKVEFLVSFYNNEISEKSEIFDDQFSVERPDGSNFTLKIRSTKLEDSAMYFCASSSSKGVTDTQYFGPGTRLTVL.

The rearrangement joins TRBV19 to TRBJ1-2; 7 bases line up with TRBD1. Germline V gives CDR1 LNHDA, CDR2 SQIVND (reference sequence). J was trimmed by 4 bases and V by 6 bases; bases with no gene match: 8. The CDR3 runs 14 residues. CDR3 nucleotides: TGTGCCAGTAGAGAGGGACAGCTCCCCTATGGCTACACCTTC. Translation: CASREGQLPYGYTF.

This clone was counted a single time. The CDR3 loop is CASSIRDRGTQPQHF. The CDR3, as DNA: TGTGCCAGCAGCATCCGGGACAGGGGAACTCAGCCCCAGCATTTT. The chain links TRBV7-8 to TRBJ1-5, with TRBD1 identical over 10 bases. After removal of 5 bases from V and 6 bases from J, the junction contained 7 bases not matched to a gene. The CDR3 covers 15 residues. Looked up from germline, CDR1 is SGHVS and CDR2 is FQNEAQ.

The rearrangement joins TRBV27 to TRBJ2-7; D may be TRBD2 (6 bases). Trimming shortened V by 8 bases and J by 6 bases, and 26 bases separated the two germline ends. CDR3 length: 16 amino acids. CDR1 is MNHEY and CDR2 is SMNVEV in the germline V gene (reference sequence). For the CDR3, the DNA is TGTGCCAGCTTAACACTTTTGGGGGGAGTAAAGGGCGAGCAGTACTTC. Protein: CASLTLLGGVKGEQYF.

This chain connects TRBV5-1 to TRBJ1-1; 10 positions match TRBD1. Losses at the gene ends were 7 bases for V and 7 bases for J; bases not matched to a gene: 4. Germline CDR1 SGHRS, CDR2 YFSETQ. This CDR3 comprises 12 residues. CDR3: CASGGQGGEAFF. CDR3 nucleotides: TGCGCCAGCGGTGGACAGGGGGGTGAAGCTTTCTTT.

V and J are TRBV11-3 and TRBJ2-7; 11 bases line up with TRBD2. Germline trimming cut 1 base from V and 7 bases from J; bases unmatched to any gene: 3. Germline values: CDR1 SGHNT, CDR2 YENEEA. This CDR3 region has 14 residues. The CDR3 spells CASSLVAGGGEQYF. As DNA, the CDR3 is TGTGCCAGCAGCTTAGTAGCGGGAGGGGGAGAGCAGTACTTC. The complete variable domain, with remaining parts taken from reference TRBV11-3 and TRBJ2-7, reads EAGVVQSPRYKIIEKKQPVAFWCNPISGHNTLYWYLQNLGQGPELLIRYENEEAVDDSQLPKDRFSAERLKGVDSTLKIQPAELGDSAVYLCASSLVAGGGEQYFGPGTRLTVT.

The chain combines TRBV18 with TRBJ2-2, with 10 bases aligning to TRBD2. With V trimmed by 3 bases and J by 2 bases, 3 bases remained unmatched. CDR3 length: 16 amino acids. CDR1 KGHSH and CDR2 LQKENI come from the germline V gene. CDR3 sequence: CASSPRTSGNTGELFF. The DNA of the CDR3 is TGTGCCAGCTCACCTCGGACTAGCGGTAACACCGGGGAGCTGTTTTTT.